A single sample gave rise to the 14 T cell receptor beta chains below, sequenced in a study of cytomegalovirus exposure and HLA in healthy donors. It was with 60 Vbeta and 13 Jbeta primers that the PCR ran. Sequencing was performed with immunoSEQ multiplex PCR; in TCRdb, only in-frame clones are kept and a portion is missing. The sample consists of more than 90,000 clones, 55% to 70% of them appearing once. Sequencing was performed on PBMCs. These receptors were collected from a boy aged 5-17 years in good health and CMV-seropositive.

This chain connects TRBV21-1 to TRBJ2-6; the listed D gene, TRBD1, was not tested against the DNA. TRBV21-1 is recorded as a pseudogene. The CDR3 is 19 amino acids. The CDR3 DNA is TGTGCCAGCAGCAAAGACCCCCCAGGGGGTGACTCTGGGGCCAACGTCCTGACTTTC. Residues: CASSKDPPGGDSGANVLTF.

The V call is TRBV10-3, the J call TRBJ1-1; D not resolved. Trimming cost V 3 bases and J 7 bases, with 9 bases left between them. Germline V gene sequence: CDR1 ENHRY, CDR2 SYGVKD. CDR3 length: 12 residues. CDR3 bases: TGTGCCATCAGTGAACTCGAGATTGAAGCTTTCTTT. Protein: CAISELEIEAFF.

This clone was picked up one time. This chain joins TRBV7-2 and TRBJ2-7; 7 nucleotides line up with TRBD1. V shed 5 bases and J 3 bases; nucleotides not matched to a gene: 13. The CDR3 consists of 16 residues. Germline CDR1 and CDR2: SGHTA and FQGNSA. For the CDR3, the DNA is TGTGCCAGCAGCCCCACAAGCAGACAGGGTTACTACGAGCAGTACTTC. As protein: CASSPTSRQGYYEQYF.

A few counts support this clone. The CDR3: CASSQRLAGGPDEQYF. The CDR3 DNA is TGCGCCAGCAGCCAACGACTAGCGGGAGGGCCCGACGAGCAGTACTTC. This chain joins TRBV4-3 and TRBJ2-7; TRBD2 matches at 14 bases. J lost 5 bases, V lost 2 bases, and 5 bases had no gene match. CDR1 and CDR2 from the germline V gene are LGHNA and YSLEER. This CDR3 region has 16 residues.

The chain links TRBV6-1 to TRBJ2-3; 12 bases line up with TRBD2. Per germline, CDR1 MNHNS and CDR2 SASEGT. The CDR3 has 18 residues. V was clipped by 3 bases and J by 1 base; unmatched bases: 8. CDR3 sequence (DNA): TGTGCCAGCAGTGACCTAGCGGGAGGGCGAGGGCGCACAGATACGCAGTATTTT. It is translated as CASSDLAGGRGRTDTQYF.

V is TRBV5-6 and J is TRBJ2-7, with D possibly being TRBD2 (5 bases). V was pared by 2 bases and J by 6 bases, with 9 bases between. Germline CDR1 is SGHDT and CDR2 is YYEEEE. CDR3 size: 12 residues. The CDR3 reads CASSFVAGEQYF. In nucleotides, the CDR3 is TGTGCCAGCAGCTTTGTGGCGGGCGAGCAGTACTTC.

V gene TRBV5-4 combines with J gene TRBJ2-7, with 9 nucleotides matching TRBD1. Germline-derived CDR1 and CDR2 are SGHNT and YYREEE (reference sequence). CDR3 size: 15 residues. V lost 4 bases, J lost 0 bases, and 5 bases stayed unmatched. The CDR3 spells CASSIGTGSSYEQYF. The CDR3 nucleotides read TGTGCCAGCAGCATAGGGACAGGGAGCTCCTACGAGCAGTACTTC.

In nucleotides, the CDR3 is TGTGCCAGAAGTTTCGACAGGAGCCACACTGAAGCTTTCTTT. Amino acid sequence: CARSFDRSHTEAFF. The genes are TRBV5-3 and TRBJ1-1, with D maybe TRBD1 (6 bases). TRBV5-3 is an ORF, and what it does is uncertain. V was shortened by 5 bases and J by 3 bases, with 14 bases between the two germline ends. The CDR3 runs 14 residues.

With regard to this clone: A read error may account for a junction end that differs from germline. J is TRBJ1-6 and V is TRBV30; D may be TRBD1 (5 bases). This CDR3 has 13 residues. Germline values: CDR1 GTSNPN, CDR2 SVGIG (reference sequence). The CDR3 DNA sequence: TGTGCCTGGACAGGGTCCTTTAATTCACCCCTCCCCTTT. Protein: CAWTGSFNSPLPF.

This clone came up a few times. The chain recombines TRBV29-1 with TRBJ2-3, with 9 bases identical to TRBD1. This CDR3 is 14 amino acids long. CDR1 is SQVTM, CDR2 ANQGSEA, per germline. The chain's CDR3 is CSASPGQGTDTQYF. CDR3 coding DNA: TGCTCAGCGTCTCCGGGACAGGGTACAGATACGCAGTATTTT.

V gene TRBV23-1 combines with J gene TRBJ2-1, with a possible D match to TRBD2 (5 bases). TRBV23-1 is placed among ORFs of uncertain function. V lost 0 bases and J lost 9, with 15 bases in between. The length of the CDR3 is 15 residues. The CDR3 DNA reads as TGCGCCAGCAGTCAATCGACACCCCGCCGGGGTGAGCAGTTCTTC. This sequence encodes CASSQSTPRRGEQFF.

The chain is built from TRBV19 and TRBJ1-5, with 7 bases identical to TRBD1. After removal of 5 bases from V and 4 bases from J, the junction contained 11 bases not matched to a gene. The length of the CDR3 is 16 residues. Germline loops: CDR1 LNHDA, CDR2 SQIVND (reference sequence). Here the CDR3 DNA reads TGTGCCAGTAGTCCGCGGGCAGGGGGTCTAAATCAGCCCCAGCATTTT. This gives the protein CASSPRAGGLNQPQHF.

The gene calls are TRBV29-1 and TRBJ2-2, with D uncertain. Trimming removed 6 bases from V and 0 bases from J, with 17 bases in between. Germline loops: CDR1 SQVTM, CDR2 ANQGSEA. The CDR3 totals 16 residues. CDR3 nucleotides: TGCAGCGTCCGCACCAATGGGCTTACGAACACCGGGGAGCTGTTTTTT. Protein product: CSVRTNGLTNTGELFF.

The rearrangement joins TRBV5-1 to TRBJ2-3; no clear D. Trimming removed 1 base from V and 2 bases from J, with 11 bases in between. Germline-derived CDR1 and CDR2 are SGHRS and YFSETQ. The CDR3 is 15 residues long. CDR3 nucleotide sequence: TGCGCCAGCAGCTTGTCACGGAGTTACACAGATACGCAGTATTTT. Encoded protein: CASSLSRSYTDTQYF.